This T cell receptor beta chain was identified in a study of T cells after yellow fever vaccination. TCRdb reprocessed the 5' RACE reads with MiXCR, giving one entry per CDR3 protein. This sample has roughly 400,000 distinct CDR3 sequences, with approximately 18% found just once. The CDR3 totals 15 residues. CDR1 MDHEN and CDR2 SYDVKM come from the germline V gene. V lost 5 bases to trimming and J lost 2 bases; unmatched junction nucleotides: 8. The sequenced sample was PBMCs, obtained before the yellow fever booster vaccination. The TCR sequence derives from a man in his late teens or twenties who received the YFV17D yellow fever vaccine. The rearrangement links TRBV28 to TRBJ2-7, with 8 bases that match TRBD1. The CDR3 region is CASSAPGQVPYEQYV. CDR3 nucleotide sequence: TGTGCCAGCAGTGCCCCGGGACAGGTCCCCTACGAGCAGTACGTC.